This TCR beta chain is from a study of T cell repertoires in cytomegalovirus infection. Via MiXCR, TCRdb re-called the reads, giving one row per CDR3 protein. The sample carries 200,000 or so distinct CDR3 sequences, roughly 30% recorded once. The CDR3 is 17 residues long, counting both termini. This clonotype came up a few times. No DNA is shown, since the ends of the CDR3 on it are uncertain; the CDR3 is the one TCRdb lists. The material sequenced was PBMCs. The chain links TRBV7-5 to TRBJ1-4. TRBV7-5 is a known pseudogene. The clonotype was recovered from a human donor in good health (CMV status not recorded). Some clones in this sample may be carry-over from other donors' samples. The CDR3: CISVPEAAGTANEKLFF.